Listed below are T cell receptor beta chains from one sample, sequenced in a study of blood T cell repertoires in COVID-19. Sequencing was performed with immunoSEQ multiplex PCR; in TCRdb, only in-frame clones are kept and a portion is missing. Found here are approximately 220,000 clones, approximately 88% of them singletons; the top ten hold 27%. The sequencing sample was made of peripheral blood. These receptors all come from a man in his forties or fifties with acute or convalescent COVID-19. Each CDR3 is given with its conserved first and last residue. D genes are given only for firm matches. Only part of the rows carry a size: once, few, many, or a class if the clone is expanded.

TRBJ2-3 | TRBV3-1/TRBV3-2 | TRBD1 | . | CASSQIGTGGLYTQYF | TGTGCCAGCAGCCAAATCGGGACAGGGGGTCTTTATACGCAGTATTTT
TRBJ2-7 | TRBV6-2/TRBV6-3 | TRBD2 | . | CASTPGVAGGISYEQYF | TGTGCCAGCACCCCCGGGGTAGCGGGAGGTATCTCCTACGAGCAGTACTTC
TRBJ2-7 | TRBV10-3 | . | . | CAISESGSYEQYF | TGTGCCATCAGTGAGAGCGGCTCCTACGAGCAGTACTTC
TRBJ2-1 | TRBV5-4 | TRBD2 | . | CASSPDNVLAGNEQFF | TGTGCCAGCAGCCCCGACAACGTTCTAGCGGGCAATGAGCAGTTCTTC
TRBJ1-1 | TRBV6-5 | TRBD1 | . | CASRVSGTGVTEAFF | TGTGCCAGCAGGGTATCCGGGACAGGGGTCACTGAAGCTTTCTTT
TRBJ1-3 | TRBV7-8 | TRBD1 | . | CASSLGLPGGAGNTIYF | TGTGCCAGCAGCTTAGGATTGCCAGGGGGCGCTGGAAACACCATATATTTT
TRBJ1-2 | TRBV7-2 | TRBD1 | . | CASDVGTGGFGYTF | TGTGCCAGCGATGTAGGGACAGGGGGTTTTGGCTACACCTTC
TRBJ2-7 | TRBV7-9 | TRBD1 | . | CASTSTGGLLSVDEQYF | TGTGCCAGCACCTCGACAGGGGGCCTTCTTTCGGTGGACGAGCAGTACTTC
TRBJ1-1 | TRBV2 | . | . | CASSEAPPGIQAFF | TGTGCCAGCAGTGAAGCCCCTCCCGGGATCCAAGCTTTCTTT
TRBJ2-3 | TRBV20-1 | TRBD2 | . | CSASYAGGPSTDTQYF | TGCAGTGCTAGTTATGCGGGAGGGCCGAGCACAGATACGCAGTATTTT
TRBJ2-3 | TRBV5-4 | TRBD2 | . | CAVAKGLELDTQYF | TGTGCCGTCGCCAAGGGACTAGAGCTAGATACGCAGTATTTT
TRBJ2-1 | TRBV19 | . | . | CASSISSVNEQFF | TGTGCCAGTAGTATATCTAGCGTCAATGAGCAGTTCTTC
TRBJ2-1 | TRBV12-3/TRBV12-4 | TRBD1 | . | CASRPGQGIEQFF | TGTGCCAGCAGACCGGGACAGGGGATTGAGCAGTTCTTC
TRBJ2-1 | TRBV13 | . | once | CASSFYSSRIKQFF | TGTGCCAGCAGCTTTTATAGCTCCCGAATTAAGCAGTTCTTC
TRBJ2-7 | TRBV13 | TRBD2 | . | CASSKTTSGSYEQYF | TGTGCCAGCAGCAAGACGACTAGCGGGAGTTACGAGCAGTACTTC
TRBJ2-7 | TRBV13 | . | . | CASSLEGATYEQYF | TGTGCCAGCAGCTTAGAGGGAGCTACGTACGAGCAGTACTTC
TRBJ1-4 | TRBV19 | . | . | CASSTPGTPGGEKLFF | TGTGCCAGTAGTACCCCCGGAACACCGGGGGGTGAAAAACTGTTTTTT
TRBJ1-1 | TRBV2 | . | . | CASNPRMNTEAFF | TGTGCCAGCAACCCCAGAATGAACACTGAAGCTTTCTTT
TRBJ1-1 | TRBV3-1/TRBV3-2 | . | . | CASSQDLGGGYTEAFF | TGTGCCAGCAGCCAAGATCTGGGCGGGGGTTACACTGAAGCTTTCTTT
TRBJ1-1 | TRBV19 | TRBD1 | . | CASSIQGAVREEAFF | TGTGCCAGTAGTATACAGGGGGCTGTCAGAGAGGAAGCTTTCTTT
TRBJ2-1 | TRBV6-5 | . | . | CASSTRAPDEQFF | TGTGCCAGCAGTACCAGGGCCCCCGATGAGCAGTTCTTC
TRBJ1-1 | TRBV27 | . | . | CASSLFQGTEAFF | TGTGCCAGCAGTTTATTCCAGGGTACTGAAGCTTTCTTT
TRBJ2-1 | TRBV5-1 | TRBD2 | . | CASSLGGRAIYEQFF | TGCGCCAGCAGCCTCGGCGGGAGGGCCATCTATGAGCAGTTCTTC
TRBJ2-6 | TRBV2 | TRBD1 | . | CASGGTGLLGANVLTF | TGTGCCAGCGGCGGGACAGGGTTACTGGGGGCCAACGTCCTGACTTTC
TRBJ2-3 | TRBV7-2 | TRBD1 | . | CASSGPGQLTDTQYF | TGTGCCAGCAGCGGACCGGGACAGCTCACAGATACGCAGTATTTT
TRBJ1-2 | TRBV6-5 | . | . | CASRTGNYGYTF | TGTGCCAGCAGGACGGGGAACTATGGCTACACCTTC
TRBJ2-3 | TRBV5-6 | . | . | CASSAETESYTDTQYF | TGTGCCAGCAGCGCGGAGACCGAAAGCTACACAGATACGCAGTATTTT
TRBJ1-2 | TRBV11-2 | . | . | CASSETGWNGYTF | TGTGCCAGCAGCGAAACAGGGTGGAATGGCTACACCTTC